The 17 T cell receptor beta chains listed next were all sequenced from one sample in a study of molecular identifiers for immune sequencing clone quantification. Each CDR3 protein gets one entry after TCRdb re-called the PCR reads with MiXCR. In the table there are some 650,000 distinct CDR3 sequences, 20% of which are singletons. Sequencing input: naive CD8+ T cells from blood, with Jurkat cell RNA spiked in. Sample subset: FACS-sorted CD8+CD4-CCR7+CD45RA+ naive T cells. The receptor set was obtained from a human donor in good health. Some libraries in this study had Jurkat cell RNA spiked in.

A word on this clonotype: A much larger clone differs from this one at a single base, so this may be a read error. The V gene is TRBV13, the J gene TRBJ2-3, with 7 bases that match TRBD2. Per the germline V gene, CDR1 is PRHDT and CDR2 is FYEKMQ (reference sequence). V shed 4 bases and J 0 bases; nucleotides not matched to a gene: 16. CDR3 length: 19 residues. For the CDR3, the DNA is TGTGCCAGCAGCTCTCGGTCGGGAGCGGGGCCTGCTAGCACAGATACGCAGTATTTT. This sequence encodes CASSSRSGAGPASTDTQYF.

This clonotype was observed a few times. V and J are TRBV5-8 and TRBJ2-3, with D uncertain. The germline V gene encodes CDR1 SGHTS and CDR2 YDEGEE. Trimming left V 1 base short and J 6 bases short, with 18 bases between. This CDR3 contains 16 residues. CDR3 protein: CASSLLLVSGMDTQYF. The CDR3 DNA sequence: TGTGCCAGCAGCTTGCTCCTGGTCTCTGGGATGGATACGCAGTATTTT.

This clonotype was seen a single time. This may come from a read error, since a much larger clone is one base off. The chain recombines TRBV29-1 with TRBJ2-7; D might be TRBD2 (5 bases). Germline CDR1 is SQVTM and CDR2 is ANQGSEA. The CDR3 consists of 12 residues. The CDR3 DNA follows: TGCGGCGTTGTGAGCGGCGACTACGAGCAGTACTTC. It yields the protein CGVVSGDYEQYF.

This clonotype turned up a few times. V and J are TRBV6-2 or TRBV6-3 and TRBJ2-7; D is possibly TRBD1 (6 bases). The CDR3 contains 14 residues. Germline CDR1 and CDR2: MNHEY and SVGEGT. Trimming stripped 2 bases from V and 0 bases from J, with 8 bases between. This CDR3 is CASSYQDSSYEQYF. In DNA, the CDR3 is TGTGCCAGCAGTTACCAGGACAGCTCCTACGAGCAGTACTTC.

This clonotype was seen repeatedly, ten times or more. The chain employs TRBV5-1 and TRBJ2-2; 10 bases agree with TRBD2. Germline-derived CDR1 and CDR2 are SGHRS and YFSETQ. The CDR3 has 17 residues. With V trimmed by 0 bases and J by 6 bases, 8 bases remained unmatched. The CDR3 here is CASSLDSSGSKAGELFF. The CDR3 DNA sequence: TGCGCCAGCAGCTTGGACTCTAGCGGGAGTAAAGCCGGGGAGCTGTTTTTT. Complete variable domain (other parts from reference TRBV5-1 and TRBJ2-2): KAGVTQTPRYLIKTRGQQVTLSCSPISGHRSVSWYQQTPGQGLQFLFEYFSETQRNKGNFPGRFSGRQFSNSRSEMNVSTLELGDSALYLCASSLDSSGSKAGELFFGEGSRLTVL.

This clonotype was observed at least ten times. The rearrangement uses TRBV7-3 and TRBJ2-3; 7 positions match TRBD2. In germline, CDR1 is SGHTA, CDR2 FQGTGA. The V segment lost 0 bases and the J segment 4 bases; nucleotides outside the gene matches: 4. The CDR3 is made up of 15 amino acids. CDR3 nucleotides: TGTGCCAGCAGCTTAACAACTAGCGCCGCAGATACGCAGTATTTT. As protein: CASSLTTSAADTQYF.

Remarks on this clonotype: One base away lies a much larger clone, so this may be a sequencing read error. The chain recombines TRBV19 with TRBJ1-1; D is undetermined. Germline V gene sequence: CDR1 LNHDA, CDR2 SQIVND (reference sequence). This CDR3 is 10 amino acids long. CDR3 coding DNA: TGTGCCAGTAAGAACACTGAAGCTCTCTTT. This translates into CASKNTEALF.

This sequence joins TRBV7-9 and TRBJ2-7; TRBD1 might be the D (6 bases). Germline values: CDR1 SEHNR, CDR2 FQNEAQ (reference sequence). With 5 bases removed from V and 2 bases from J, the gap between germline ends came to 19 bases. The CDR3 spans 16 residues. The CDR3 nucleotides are TGTGCCAGCAGCCCCCATTGGTTCCGGGACACCTACGAGCAGTACTTC. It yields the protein CASSPHWFRDTYEQYF.

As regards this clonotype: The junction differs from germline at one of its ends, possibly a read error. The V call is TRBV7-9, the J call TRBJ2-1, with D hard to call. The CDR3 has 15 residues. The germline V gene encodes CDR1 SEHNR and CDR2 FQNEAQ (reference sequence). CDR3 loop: CASCLWVPLYNEQFF. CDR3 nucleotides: TGTGCCAGCTGCTTATGGGTGCCCCTTTACAATGAGCAGTTCTTC. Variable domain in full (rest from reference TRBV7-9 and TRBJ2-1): DTGVSQNPRHKITKRGQNVTFRCDPISEHNRLYWYRQTLGQGPEFLTYFQNEAQLEKSRLLSDRFSAERPKGSFSTLEIQRTEQGDSAMYLCASCLWVPLYNEQFFGPGTRLTVL.

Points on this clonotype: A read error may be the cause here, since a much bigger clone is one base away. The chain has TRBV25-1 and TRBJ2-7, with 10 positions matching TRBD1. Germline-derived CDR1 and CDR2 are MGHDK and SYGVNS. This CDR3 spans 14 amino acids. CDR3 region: CASSDGTGAYEQHF. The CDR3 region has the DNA TGTGCCAGCAGTGACGGGACAGGGGCCTACGAGCAGCACTTC.

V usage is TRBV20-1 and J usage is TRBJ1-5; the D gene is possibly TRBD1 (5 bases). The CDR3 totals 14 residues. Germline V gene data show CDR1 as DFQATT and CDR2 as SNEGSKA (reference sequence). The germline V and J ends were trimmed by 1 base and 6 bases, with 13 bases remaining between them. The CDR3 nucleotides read TGCAGTGCTAGAGGGGGCGGCGGCAGTCAGCCCCAGCATTTT. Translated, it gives CSARGGGGSQPQHF.

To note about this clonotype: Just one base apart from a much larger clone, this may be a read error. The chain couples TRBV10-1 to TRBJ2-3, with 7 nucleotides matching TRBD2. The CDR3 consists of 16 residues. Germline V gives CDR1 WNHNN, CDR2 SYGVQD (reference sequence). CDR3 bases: TGCGGCAGCAGTGAGTCTCCGGGGGGTTCAGCAGATACGCAGTATTTT. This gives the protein CGSSESPGGSADTQYF.

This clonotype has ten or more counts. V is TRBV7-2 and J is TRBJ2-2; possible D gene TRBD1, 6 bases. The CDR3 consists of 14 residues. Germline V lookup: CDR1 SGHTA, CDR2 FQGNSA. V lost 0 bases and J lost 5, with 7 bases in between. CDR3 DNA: TGTGCCAGCAGCTTAGCAGGGGGAACCGGGGAGCTGTTTTTT. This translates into CASSLAGGTGELFF.

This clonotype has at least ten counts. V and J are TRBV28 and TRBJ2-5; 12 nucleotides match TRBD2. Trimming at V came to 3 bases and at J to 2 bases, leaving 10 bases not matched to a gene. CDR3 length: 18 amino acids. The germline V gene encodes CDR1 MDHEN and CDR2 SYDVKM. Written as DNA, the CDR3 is TGTGCCAGCAGTTTTCAGAGGACTAGCGGGACCGAACAAGAGACCCAGTACTTC. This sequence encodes CASSFQRTSGTEQETQYF.

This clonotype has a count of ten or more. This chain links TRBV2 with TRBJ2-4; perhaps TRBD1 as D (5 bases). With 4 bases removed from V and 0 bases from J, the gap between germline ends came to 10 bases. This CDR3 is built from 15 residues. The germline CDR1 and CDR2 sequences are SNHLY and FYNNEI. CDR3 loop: CASSAGREAKNIQYF. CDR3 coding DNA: TGTGCCAGCAGTGCCGGCAGGGAAGCCAAAAACATTCAGTACTTC.

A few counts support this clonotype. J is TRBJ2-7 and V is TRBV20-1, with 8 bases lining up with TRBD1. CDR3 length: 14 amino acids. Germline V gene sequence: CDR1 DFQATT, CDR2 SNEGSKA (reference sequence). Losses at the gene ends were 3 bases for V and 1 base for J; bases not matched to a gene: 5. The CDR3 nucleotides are TGCAGTGCTAGGGAGACAGGGGTGTCCTACGAGCAGTACTTC. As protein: CSARETGVSYEQYF.

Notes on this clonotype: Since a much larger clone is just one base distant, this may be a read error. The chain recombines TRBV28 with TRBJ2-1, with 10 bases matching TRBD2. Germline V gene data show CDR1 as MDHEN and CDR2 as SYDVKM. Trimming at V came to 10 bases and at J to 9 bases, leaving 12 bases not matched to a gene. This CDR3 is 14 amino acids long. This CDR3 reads CANGPGLASVEQFF. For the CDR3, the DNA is TGTGCCAATGGCCCGGGACTAGCGTCAGTTGAGCAGTTCTTC.